One sample yielded the 27 T cell receptor beta chains listed below, sequenced in a study of T cell responses to AZD1222 COVID-19 vaccine. Produced via immunoSEQ multiplex PCR; TCRdb's table is partial and in-frame only. The table records about 75,000 clones, 88% of them present only once. The sample was peripheral blood, taken 28 days after the second dose of the MenACWY control vaccine. The receptor source for this set is an adult who received the MenACWY meningococcal vaccine as a control.

The chain carries TRBV2 and TRBJ1-2; no reliable D call. The V gene lost 6 bases and the J gene lost 2 bases, with 4 bases spanning the gap. CDR3 length: 11 amino acids. Germline V gene lookup returns CDR1 SNHLY and CDR2 FYNNEI. The CDR3 region is CASSENYGYTF. DNA of the CDR3: TGTGCCAGCAGCGAAAACTATGGCTACACCTTC.

V and J are TRBV3-1 (or the pseudogene TRBV3-2) and TRBJ1-1; TRBD1 matches at 8 bases. From germline, CDR1 is LGHDT and CDR2 YNNKEL (reference sequence). Losses at the gene ends were 4 bases for V and 3 bases for J; bases not matched to a gene: 7. The CDR3 runs to 15 residues. This CDR3 is CASSPQGAGDTEAFF. The CDR3 bases are TGTGCCAGCAGCCCTCAGGGGGCTGGGGACACTGAAGCTTTCTTT.

The chain couples TRBV19 to TRBJ2-1; 13 bases are shared with TRBD2. The CDR3 runs to 15 residues. V was clipped by 4 bases and J by 7 bases; unmatched bases: 4. Germline assignment: CDR1 LNHDA and CDR2 SQIVND (reference sequence). CDR3 bases: TGTGCCAGTAGTAAACTAGCGGGGGGGTCGAATGAGCAGTTCTTC. Translated, it gives CASSKLAGGSNEQFF. The full variable domain, rest sourced from reference TRBV19 and TRBJ2-1, is DGGITQSPKYLFRKEGQNVTLSCEQNLNHDAMYWYRQDPGQGLRLIYYSQIVNDFQKGDIAEGYSVSREKKESFPLTVTSAQKNPTAFYLCASSKLAGGSNEQFFGPGTRLTVL.

This rearrangement joins TRBV19 to TRBJ1-4, with a weak D call TRBD1 (5 bases). The V gene lost 6 bases and the J gene lost 2 bases, with 10 bases spanning the gap. Germline CDR1 is LNHDA and CDR2 is SQIVND (reference sequence). The CDR3 is 14 residues long. CDR3 amino acids: CASSAGTTNEKLFF. DNA for the CDR3: TGTGCCAGTAGCGCCGGGACTACTAATGAAAAACTGTTTTTT.

The DNA for the CDR3 is TGTGCCAGTACCGACAGCGCGCAGGGGCCCCAGCATTTT. Its translation: CASTDSAQGPQHF. The J gene is TRBJ1-5, the V gene TRBV19; TRBD1 might be the D (5 bases). This CDR3 has 13 residues. V was pared by 7 bases and J by 9 bases, with 16 bases between. Germline V gene lookup returns CDR1 LNHDA and CDR2 SQIVND (reference sequence). Drawing the rest from reference TRBV19 and TRBJ1-5, the complete variable domain is DGGITQSPKYLFRKEGQNVTLSCEQNLNHDAMYWYRQDPGQGLRLIYYSQIVNDFQKGDIAEGYSVSREKKESFPLTVTSAQKNPTAFYLCASTDSAQGPQHFGDGTRLSIL.

This clone rates as medium-sized. As DNA, the CDR3 is TGCGCCAGCAGCCAGGAAGGGATGAATTCACCCCTCCACTTT. Translation: CASSQEGMNSPLHF. The chain links TRBV4-1 to TRBJ1-6; D is unclear. Germline V gives CDR1 MGHRA, CDR2 YSYEKL. Trimming left V 3 bases short and J 7 bases short, with 10 bases between. The CDR3 contains 14 residues.

The rearrangement joins TRBV10-1 to TRBJ1-6; 9 bases agree with TRBD1. The CDR3 has 15 residues. The J segment lost 10 bases and the V segment lost 0 bases, leaving 4 bases of the junction unmatched. Germline loops: CDR1 WNHNN, CDR2 SYGVQD (reference sequence). CDR3 in DNA: TGCGCCAGCAGTGAGTCGGGACAGGGTCGATCACCCCTCCACTTT. Amino acids: CASSESGQGRSPLHF.

The chain is built from TRBV4-3 and TRBJ1-5; D might be TRBD1 (5 bases). The CDR3 is made up of 15 amino acids. CDR1 is LGHNA, CDR2 YSLEER, per germline. Trimming took 5 bases from V and 4 from J, leaving 15 bases between them. DNA for the CDR3: TGCGCCAGCAGCTTGGGCTGGGGCCGTAATCAGCCCCAGCATTTT. This gives the protein CASSLGWGRNQPQHF.

The V and J genes are TRBV19 and TRBJ1-2; the D gene is possibly TRBD1 (5 bases). The CDR3 has 12 amino acids. Germline CDR1 LNHDA, CDR2 SQIVND (reference sequence). Trimming left V 6 bases short and J 5 bases short, with 10 bases between. CDR3 sequence reads: CASRGRTYGYTF. Here the CDR3 DNA reads TGTGCCAGTAGGGGACGGACGTATGGCTACACCTTC.

The rearrangement joins TRBV28 to TRBJ2-7; 9 positions agree with TRBD1. The CDR3 has 15 amino acids. The V gene end was trimmed by 6 bases and the J gene end by 3 bases; junction bases not matched to a gene: 9. Germline loops: CDR1 MDHEN, CDR2 SYDVKM. The CDR3 region has the DNA TGTGCCAGCAGCATCCCGGGACAGGGCCTCTACGAGCAGTACTTC. This gives the protein CASSIPGQGLYEQYF.

V is TRBV5-1 and J is TRBJ1-1; 10 bases fit TRBD1. V dropped 0 bases and J dropped 11; count of bases not matched to a gene: 7. This CDR3 has 14 amino acids. Germline loops: CDR1 SGHRS, CDR2 YFSETQ. CDR3 DNA sequence: TGCGCCAGCAGCTTGGATACGGGACAGGGGTACGCTTTCTTT. It encodes CASSLDTGQGYAFF.

The chain carries TRBV13 and TRBJ1-3, with D unclear. Trimming removed 5 bases from V and 0 bases from J, with 11 bases in between. Germline CDR1 is PRHDT and CDR2 is FYEKMQ (reference sequence). CDR3 length equals 15 residues. This CDR3 is CASSLNRNSGNTIYF. CDR3 in DNA: TGTGCCAGCAGCCTAAATCGGAACTCTGGAAACACCATATATTTT.

The J gene is TRBJ1-5, the V gene TRBV2, with a possible D match to TRBD1 (5 bases). The germline CDR1 and CDR2 sequences are SNHLY and FYNNEI. CDR3 size: 15 residues. Trimming removed 5 bases from V and 0 bases from J, with 11 bases in between. The DNA of the CDR3 is TGTGCCAGCAGTCGGGGCCCACTTAGCAATCAGCCCCAGCATTTT. It yields the protein CASSRGPLSNQPQHF.

This clone was picked up one time. The chain links TRBV21-1 to TRBJ2-7; the table names TRBD1, a call not compared with the DNA. TRBV21-1 is annotated as a pseudogene. The CDR3 has 12 amino acids. CDR3 bases: TGTGCCAGCATGTTGACAGGGAGCGAGCAGTACTTC. It is translated as CASMLTGSEQYF.

Only a few counts were recorded for this clone. The chain couples TRBV2 to TRBJ2-5; a weak D match, TRBD2 (5 bases). CDR1 and CDR2 (germline): SNHLY, FYNNEI. This CDR3 has 12 residues. Trimming took 7 bases from V and 5 from J, leaving 11 bases between them. CDR3 residues: CASKDRGETQYF. CDR3 sequence (DNA): TGTGCCAGCAAGGACCGAGGGGAGACCCAGTACTTC.

The chain links TRBV7-8 to TRBJ1-1; D uncertain. Per the germline V gene, CDR1 is SGHVS and CDR2 is FQNEAQ. CDR3 size: 13 residues. The V and J ends lost 3 bases and 8 bases respectively, with 13 bases between them. DNA for the CDR3: TGTGCCAGCAGCTTGGGTAGTACGGCCGAAGCTTTCTTT. Amino acid sequence: CASSLGSTAEAFF.

The CDR3 coding sequence is TGTGCCAGCAGCTTTTCAGGGGACACAGATACGCAGTATTTT. This sequence encodes CASSFSGDTDTQYF. The chain carries TRBV7-9 and TRBJ2-3; D perhaps matches TRBD1 (6 bases). CDR1 SEHNR and CDR2 FQNEAQ come from the germline V gene (reference sequence). CDR3 length: 14 amino acids. The V gene lost 3 bases and the J gene lost 2 bases, with 9 bases spanning the gap.

V gene TRBV18 combines with J gene TRBJ1-1; 8 nucleotides agree with TRBD1. Germline trimming cut 3 bases from V and 3 bases from J; bases unmatched to any gene: 6. The CDR3 sequence is 15 residues long. Germline values: CDR1 KGHSH, CDR2 LQKENI. The CDR3 reads CASSPPGGAYTEAFF. The CDR3 DNA sequence: TGTGCCAGCTCACCCCCAGGGGGCGCGTACACTGAAGCTTTCTTT.

The genes are TRBV24-1 and TRBJ1-2, with unresolved D. V was cut by 0 bases and J by 2 bases, with 6 bases left in between. This CDR3 comprises 14 residues. Germline V gene lookup returns CDR1 KGHDR and CDR2 SFDVKD. In DNA, the CDR3 is TGTGCCACCAGTGATTTGGGTTTAAACTATGGCTACACCTTC. Residues: CATSDLGLNYGYTF.

The V call is TRBV9, the J call TRBJ2-7, with TRBD1 matching over 8 bases. The ends lost 0 bases at V and 6 bases at J; junction bases unmatched: 5. CDR1 is SGDLS and CDR2 is YYNGEE in the germline V gene. The CDR3 extends over 14 amino acids. CDR3 DNA sequence: TGTGCCAGCAGCGTAGGGACAGGGAGGTTCGAGCAGTACTTC. This codes for CASSVGTGRFEQYF. Based on the CDR3 plus reference TRBV9 and TRBJ2-7, the full variable domain is DSGVTQTPKHLITATGQRVTLRCSPRSGDLSVYWYQQSLDQGLQFLIQYYNGEERAKGNILERFSAQQFPDLHSELNLSSLELGDSALYFCASSVGTGRFEQYFGPGTRLTVT.

This rearrangement joins TRBV9 to TRBJ1-1, with D possibly being TRBD1 (6 bases). Trimming left V 0 bases short and J 8 bases short, with 11 bases between. This CDR3 is 13 amino acids long. From germline, CDR1 is SGDLS and CDR2 YYNGEE. The CDR3 bases are TGTGCCAGCAGCGTAGCTACAGGGAGAGAAGCTTTCTTT. Protein: CASSVATGREAFF.

The chain carries TRBV19 and TRBJ1-1; maybe TRBD1 (6 bases). There are 15 residues in the CDR3. The germline gives CDR1 LNHDA, CDR2 SQIVND (reference sequence). V was trimmed by 0 bases and J by 7 bases, leaving 15 bases between them. The CDR3 nucleotides read TGTGCCAGTAGTATAGAGCAAGCAAGGGGGAATGAAGCTTTCTTT. Translating gives CASSIEQARGNEAFF.

The chain is built from TRBV19 and TRBJ1-1; 9 positions agree with TRBD1. The germline CDR1 and CDR2 sequences are LNHDA and SQIVND (reference sequence). The V and J ends lost 3 bases and 4 bases, in that order; junction bases with no gene match: 6. The CDR3 sequence is 15 residues long. DNA for the CDR3: TGTGCCAGTAGTATTGCCGGGACAGGGCGCACTGAAGCTTTCTTT. It yields the protein CASSIAGTGRTEAFF.

The chain joins TRBV27 to TRBJ2-7; D assignment may be TRBD1 or TRBD2 (5 bases each). The CDR3 contains 13 residues. The germline V gene has CDR1 MNHEY and CDR2 SMNVEV (reference sequence). V was trimmed by 5 bases and J by 3 bases, leaving 11 bases between them. In DNA, the CDR3 is TGTGCCAGCAGTCCGGGACCAGACTACGAGCAGTACTTC. Translating it yields CASSPGPDYEQYF.

Only a few counts were recorded for this clone. The rearrangement links TRBV19 to TRBJ1-1, with 7 bases aligning to TRBD1. Germline CDR1 is LNHDA and CDR2 is SQIVND (reference sequence). Trimming removed 10 bases from V and 1 base from J; junction bases left unmatched: 3. The CDR3 consists of 12 residues. CDR3 in DNA: TGTGCCACTAACAGGGGGAACACTGAAGCTTTCTTT. The encoded protein is CATNRGNTEAFF.

The chain has TRBV28 and TRBJ1-5; possible D gene TRBD1, 6 bases. Germline V gene sequence: CDR1 MDHEN, CDR2 SYDVKM. The CDR3 is 15 amino acids. Trimming removed 6 bases from V and 5 bases from J, with 17 bases in between. The CDR3 region is CASSLPGQSHQPQHF. The CDR3 nucleotides read TGTGCCAGCAGCCTCCCCGGACAGTCCCATCAGCCCCAGCATTTT.

The sample holds one count of this clone. The chain joins TRBV7-2 to TRBJ2-7, with D perhaps matching TRBD2 (5 bases). V lost 5 bases, J lost 2 bases, and 10 bases lay in between. The CDR3 is 13 residues long. CDR1 and CDR2 (germline): SGHTA, FQGNSA. Here the CDR3 DNA reads TGTGCCAGCAGCCCAATGAGGGCCTACGAGCAGTACTTC. This translates into CASSPMRAYEQYF.